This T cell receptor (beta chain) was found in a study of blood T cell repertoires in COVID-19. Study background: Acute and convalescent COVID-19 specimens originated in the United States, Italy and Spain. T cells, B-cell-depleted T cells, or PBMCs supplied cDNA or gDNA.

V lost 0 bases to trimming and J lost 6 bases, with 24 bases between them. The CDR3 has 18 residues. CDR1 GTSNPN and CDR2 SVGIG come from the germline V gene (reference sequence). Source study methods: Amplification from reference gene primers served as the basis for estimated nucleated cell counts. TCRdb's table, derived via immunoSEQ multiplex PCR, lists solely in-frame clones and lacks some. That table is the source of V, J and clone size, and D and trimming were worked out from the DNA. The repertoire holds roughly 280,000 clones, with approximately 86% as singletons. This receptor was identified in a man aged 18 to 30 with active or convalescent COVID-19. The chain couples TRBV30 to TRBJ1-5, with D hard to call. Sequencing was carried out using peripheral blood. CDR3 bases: TGTGCCTGGAGTGTCGGGGTCGGGCGTAATATCGGGAGTCAGCCCCAGCATTTT. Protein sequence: CAWSVGVGRNIGSQPQHF.